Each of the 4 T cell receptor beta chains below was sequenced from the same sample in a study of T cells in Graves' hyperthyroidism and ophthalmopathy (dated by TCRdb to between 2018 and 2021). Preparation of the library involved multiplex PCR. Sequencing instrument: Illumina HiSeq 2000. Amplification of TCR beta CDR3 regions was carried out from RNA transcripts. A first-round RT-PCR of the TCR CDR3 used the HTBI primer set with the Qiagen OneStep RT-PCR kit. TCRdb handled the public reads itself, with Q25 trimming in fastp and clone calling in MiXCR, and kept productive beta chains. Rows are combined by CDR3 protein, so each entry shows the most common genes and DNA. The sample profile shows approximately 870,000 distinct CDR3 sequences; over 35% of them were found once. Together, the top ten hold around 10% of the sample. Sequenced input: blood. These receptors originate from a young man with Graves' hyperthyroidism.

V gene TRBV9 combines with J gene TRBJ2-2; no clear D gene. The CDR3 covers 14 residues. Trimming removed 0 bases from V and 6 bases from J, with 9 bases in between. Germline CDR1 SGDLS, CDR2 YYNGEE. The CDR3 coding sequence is TGTGCCAGCAGCGTAGGATCAAGCCCCGGGGAGCTGTTTTTT. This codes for CASSVGSSPGELFF.

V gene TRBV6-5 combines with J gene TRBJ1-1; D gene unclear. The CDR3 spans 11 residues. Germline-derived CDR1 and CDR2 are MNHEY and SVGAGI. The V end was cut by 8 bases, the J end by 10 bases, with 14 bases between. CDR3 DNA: TGTGCCAGCGGCGACGCCGGCGGAGCTTTCTTT. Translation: CASGDAGGAFF.

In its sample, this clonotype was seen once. CDR3 in amino acids: CASSVGIPTNEKLFF. The CDR3 bases are TGCGCCAGCAGTGTGGGAATCCCAACTAATGAAAAACTGTTTTTT. This chain joins TRBV5-1 and TRBJ1-4; D gene uncertain. There are 15 residues in the CDR3. The germline gives CDR1 SGHRS, CDR2 YFSETQ. V was trimmed by 5 bases and J by 0 bases, leaving 11 bases between them.

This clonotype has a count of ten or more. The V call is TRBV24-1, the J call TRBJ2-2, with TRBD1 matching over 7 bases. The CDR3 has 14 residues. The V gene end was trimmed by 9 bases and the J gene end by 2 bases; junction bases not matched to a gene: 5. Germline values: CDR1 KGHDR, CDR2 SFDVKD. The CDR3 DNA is TGTGCCACCGGGACAGTCATAAACACCGGGGAGCTGTTTTTT. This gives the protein CATGTVINTGELFF.